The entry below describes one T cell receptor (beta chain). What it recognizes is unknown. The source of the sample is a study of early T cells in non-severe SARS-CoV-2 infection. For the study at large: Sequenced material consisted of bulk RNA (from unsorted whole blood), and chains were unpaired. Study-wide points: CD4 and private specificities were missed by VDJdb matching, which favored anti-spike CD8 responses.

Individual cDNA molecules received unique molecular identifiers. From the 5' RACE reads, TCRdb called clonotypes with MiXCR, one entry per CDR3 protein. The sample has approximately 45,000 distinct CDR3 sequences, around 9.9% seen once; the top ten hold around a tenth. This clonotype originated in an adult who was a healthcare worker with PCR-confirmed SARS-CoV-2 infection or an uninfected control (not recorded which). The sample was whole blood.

The CDR3 loop reads CASSLARGLEDNEQFF. The CDR3 DNA sequence: TGTGCCAGCAGCTTAGCGCGGGGACTAGAGGACAATGAGCAGTTCTTC. V is TRBV7-2 and J is TRBJ2-1; 8 bases line up with TRBD2. The J segment lost 5 bases and the V segment lost 0 bases, leaving 6 bases of the junction unmatched. The CDR3 spans 16 residues. The germline CDR1 and CDR2 sequences are SGHTA and FQGNSA.